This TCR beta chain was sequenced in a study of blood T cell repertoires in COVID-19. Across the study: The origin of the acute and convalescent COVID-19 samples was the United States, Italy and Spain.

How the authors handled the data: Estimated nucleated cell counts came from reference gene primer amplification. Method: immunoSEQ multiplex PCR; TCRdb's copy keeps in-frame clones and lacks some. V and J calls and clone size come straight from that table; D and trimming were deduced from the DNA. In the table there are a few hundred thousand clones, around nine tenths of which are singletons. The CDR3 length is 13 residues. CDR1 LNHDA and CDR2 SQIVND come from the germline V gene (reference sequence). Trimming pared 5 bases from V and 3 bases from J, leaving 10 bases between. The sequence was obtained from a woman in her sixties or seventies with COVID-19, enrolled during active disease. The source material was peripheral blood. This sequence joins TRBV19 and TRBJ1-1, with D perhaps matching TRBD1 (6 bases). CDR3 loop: CASSWNRDTEAFF. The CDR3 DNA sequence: TGTGCCAGTAGTTGGAACAGGGACACTGAAGCTTTCTTT.